The rows below give T cell receptor beta chains drawn from one sample of a study of yellow fever vaccine responses in identical twins. TCRdb reprocessed the RT-PCR reads via MiXCR and lists one record per CDR3 protein. Of roughly 5,700 distinct CDR3 sequences listed, about three quarters were seen once; the top ten hold over 2.5%. The sequencing here drew on T cells from blood (PBMCs), unsorted or a sorted subset (not recorded which), taken before or after yellow fever vaccination (not recorded which). These TCRs come from a woman under 30 who received the yellow fever vaccine. Both conserved end residues are part of each CDR3. D genes are given only for firm matches. Some rows mark clone size as missing; the rest say once, few, many or name a class of expanded clone.

>TRBD2|NA|TRBV20-1|TRBJ2-3
TGCAGTGCTAGAGATTATGTAGCGGGAGAGACAGATACGCAGTATTTT
CSARDYVAGETDTQYF
>TRBD2|NA|TRBV29-1|TRBJ2-1
TGCAGCGTTGAAGATCCCCCAACTAGCGGGAATTACAATGAGCAGTTCTTC
CSVEDPPTSGNYNEQFF
>TRBD1|NA|TRBV29-1|TRBJ2-1
TGCAGCGTTGGAGGTCTTTGGACAGGGAGTTTTTGGTTCAGAGAGCAGTTCTTC
CSVGGLWTGSFWFREQFF
>NA|once|TRBV11-1|TRBJ2-3
TGTGCCAGCAGCTTATGGGGGGCCACAGATACGCAGTATTTT
CASSLWGATDTQYF
>NA|NA|TRBV29-1|TRBJ1-1
TGCAGCGTGACAGGGAACACTGAAGCTTTCTTT
CSVTGNTEAFF
>NA|NA|TRBV6-2/TRBV6-3|TRBJ2-5
TGTGCCAGCAAAACAGGGACAGAGACCCAGTACTTC
CASKTGTETQYF
>NA|NA|TRBV13|TRBJ2-1
TGTGCCAGCAGCTTAGCGGGGAAGTACAATGAGCAGTTCTTC
CASSLAGKYNEQFF
>TRBD2|NA|TRBV2|TRBJ2-5
TGTGCCAGCAGTGAAACCCCCCTTGGCGGGAGGGCCCTTGAGACCCAGTACTTC
CASSETPLGGRALETQYF
>NA|NA|TRBV6-1|TRBJ1-2
TGTGCCAGCAGTAGGGGGGGCCTGAATGGCTACACCTTC
CASSRGGLNGYTF
>TRBD2|NA|TRBV11-3|TRBJ2-1
TGTGCCAGCAGCACGTCCGGGACTAGCTACAATGAGCAGTTCTTC
CASSTSGTSYNEQFF
>NA|NA|TRBV29-1|TRBJ2-7
TGCAGCGTTCAGCGGGCCAACTCCTACGAGCAGTACTTC
CSVQRANSYEQYF
>NA|NA|TRBV12-3/TRBV12-4|TRBJ1-1
TGTGCCAGCACCACCGACAGACAAGCTGAAGCTTTCTTT
CASTTDRQAEAFF
>NA|few|TRBV29-1|TRBJ1-4
TGCAGCGCCCGTGGAGGGGAGGGTGAAAAACTGTTTTTT
CSARGGEGEKLFF
>NA|NA|TRBV11-3|TRBJ2-2
TGTGCCAGCAGCCTCGCCGGGACCGTGGGGGCGGGGGAGCTGTTTTTT
CASSLAGTVGAGELFF
>NA|NA|TRBV18|TRBJ2-1
TGTGCCAGCTCACCCAGGGACAATGAGCAGTTCTTC
CASSPRDNEQFF
>NA|NA|TRBV11-3|TRBJ1-2
TGTGCCAGCAGCTTAGGTCTACGGGATTTCTACACCTTC
CASSLGLRDFYTF
>TRBD2|once|TRBV20-1|TRBJ2-7
TGCAGTGCCTCCTCTCCGGGGTCAGCGGGAGTTAACGAGCAGTACTTC
CSASSPGSAGVNEQYF
>NA|few|TRBV29-1|TRBJ2-1
TGCAGCATTACAGGGAGCTCCTACAATGAGCAGTTCTTC
CSITGSSYNEQFF
>NA|NA|TRBV15|TRBJ1-2
TGTGCCACCAGCAGAGAGAAGGAACCCTTCAATGGCTACACCTTC
CATSREKEPFNGYTF
>NA|NA|TRBV27|TRBJ1-5
TGTGCCAGCAGTTTATCGTGGGATAGCAATCAGCCCCAGCATTTT
CASSLSWDSNQPQHF
>TRBD1|NA|TRBV2|TRBJ2-2
TGTGCCAGCAGTGGGACAGGGGGTAACACCGGGGAGCTGTTTTTT
CASSGTGGNTGELFF
>NA|NA|TRBV12-3/TRBV12-4|TRBJ2-3
TGTGCCAGCAGTAACCCGCCTACAGATACGCAGTATTTT
CASSNPPTDTQYF
>TRBD1|NA|TRBV7-9|TRBJ2-1
TGTGCCAGCAGCCACCCGGGACAGGGGGCACAGGGATACTACAATGAGCAGTTCTTC
CASSHPGQGAQGYYNEQFF
>NA|NA|TRBV11-3|TRBJ2-7
TGTGCCAGCAGCCCAACGGACTGGACCTACGAGCAGTACTTC
CASSPTDWTYEQYF
>TRBD1|NA|TRBV7-9|TRBJ2-1
TGTGCCAGCAGCTTAGGGGACAGGGCACTAACCTACAATGAGCAGTTCTTC
CASSLGDRALTYNEQFF
>NA|NA|TRBV29-1|TRBJ1-1
TGCAGCGTTGTTGGAGACCTGAACACTGAAGCTTTCTTT
CSVVGDLNTEAFF
>TRBD1|NA|TRBV10-3|TRBJ1-2
TGTGCCATCAGTCGAGGGTATGGTACAGGGGGCGTCGCGGGCTATGGCTACACCTTC
CAISRGYGTGGVAGYGYTF
>NA|NA|TRBV10-3|TRBJ1-5
TGTGCCATCAGTGAGTCTAAAGGGAGCAATCAGCCCCAGCATTTT
CAISESKGSNQPQHF
>NA|NA|TRBV6-1|TRBJ1-2
TGTGCCAGCAGTACACAGGAAGGGGGCTATGGCTACACCTTC
CASSTQEGGYGYTF
>NA|NA|TRBV28|TRBJ1-5
TGTGCGGGAGGGGACACCGCGAAGGGCAATCAGCCCCAGCATTTT
CAGGDTAKGNQPQHF
>NA|once|TRBV11-2|TRBJ1-1
TGTGCCAGCAGCCCCGGACAGACTGGGCTGATGATTGAAGCTTTCTTT
CASSPGQTGLMIEAFF
>TRBD2|NA|TRBV28|TRBJ2-2
TGTGCCAGCAGTTCCCCTGGACTAGCGGGGGCGGTCGGGGAGCTGTTTTTT
CASSSPGLAGAVGELFF
>NA|once|TRBV11-1|TRBJ2-7
TGTGCCAGCAGCTTGGCGCTAGCGAGAACCAGCGAGCAGTACTTC
CASSLALARTSEQYF